This T cell receptor beta chain stems from a study of blood T cells in healthy people across ages. Individuals who donated were healthy Caucasians from Russia aged about 6 to 100. Through a sample-barcoded 5' primer and a J-beta primer mix, a second PCR was run for roughly 6 to 11 cycles. Template switching added a 12-random-nucleotide identifier to every cDNA molecule. TCRdb independently ran MiXCR on the 5' RACE reads; one entry per CDR3 protein. The sample has about 1,800,000 distinct CDR3 sequences, 28% seen once. V was clipped by 0 bases and J by 0 bases, with 6 bases between them. CDR3 size: 15 residues. Germline CDR1 SGHDN, CDR2 FVKESK.

The chain uses TRBV14 and TRBJ2-1; D is unresolved. This receptor was obtained from a woman aged 25-40 years in good health. The sample comprised blood. The CDR3 DNA is TGTGCCAGCAGCCAAGACCGACTCTCCTACAATGAGCAGTTCTTC. Protein: CASSQDRLSYNEQFF.